The 5 T cell receptor beta chains below were found in one sample sequenced in a study of CD8 T cells in ankylosing spondylitis. The study, taken as a whole, reports: Apparently characteristic of ankylosing spondylitis blood was a TCR beta motif (roughly eight highly homologous variants).

No antigen is known for these receptors. TCRdb called the 5' RACE reads again in MiXCR, with one record for every CDR3 protein. The sample shows about 200,000 distinct CDR3 sequences, 7.3% of them seen only once. Sequencing was carried out using blood, either unsorted or a sorted T cell fraction (not recorded which). These receptors were obtained from a male donor with ankylosing spondylitis.

This clonotype has a handful of counts. V and J are TRBV27 and TRBJ1-1; tentative D call: TRBD1 (5 bases). V lost 6 bases and J lost 1, with 9 bases in between. The CDR3 spans 13 residues. Looked up from germline, CDR1 is MNHEY and CDR2 is SMNVEV (reference sequence). The CDR3 coding sequence is TGTGCCAGCAGGGACGACAGGAACACTGAAGCTTTCTTT. Encoded protein: CASRDDRNTEAFF.

This clonotype has ten or more counts. The chain couples TRBV3-1 to TRBJ2-1; no clear D. There are 16 residues in the CDR3. CDR1 is LGHDT, CDR2 YNNKEL, per germline (reference sequence). The V end was cut by 2 bases, the J end by 0 bases, with 11 bases between. Here the CDR3 reads CASSQFLPSSYNEQFF. The CDR3 DNA reads TGTGCCAGCAGCCAATTTTTACCGAGCTCCTACAATGAGCAGTTCTTC.

This clonotype was detected many times. V usage is TRBV7-2 and J usage is TRBJ2-7, with D possibly being TRBD2 (7 bases). Germline-derived CDR1 and CDR2 are SGHTA and FQGNSA. This CDR3 is built from 14 residues. Deletions cut 5 bases from V and 5 bases from J, with 16 bases between. The CDR3 DNA follows: TGTGCCAGCAGCCGGGGGGCTAGCGCCGACGAGCAGTACTTC. It specifies CASSRGASADEQYF.

This clonotype was counted only a few times. This chain connects TRBV20-1 to TRBJ1-4; D gene unclear. Trimming left V 3 bases short and J 0 bases short, with 8 bases between. The V gene's germline CDR1 is DFQATT and CDR2 SNEGSKA (reference sequence). The length of the CDR3 is 14 residues. CDR3 DNA sequence: TGCAGTGCTAGGTACAAAGCAACTAATGAAAAACTGTTTTTT. It encodes CSARYKATNEKLFF.

Many counts were recorded for this clonotype. The chain has TRBV7-2 and TRBJ2-1, with no clear D. This CDR3 contains 13 residues. The germline V and J ends were trimmed by 3 bases and 5 bases, with 8 bases remaining between them. Per the germline V gene, CDR1 is SGHTA and CDR2 is FQGNSA. CDR3 residues: CASSFWTNNEQFF. The CDR3 DNA reads as TGTGCCAGCAGCTTTTGGACCAACAATGAGCAGTTCTTC. Looking up the rest from reference TRBV7-2 and TRBJ2-1 gives the full variable domain: GAGVSQSPSNKVTEKGKDVELRCDPISGHTALYWYRQSLGQGLEFLIYFQGNSAPDKSGLPSDRFSAERTGGSVSTLTIQRTQQEDSAVYLCASSFWTNNEQFFGPGTRLTVL.